This T cell receptor (beta chain) is drawn from a study of shared clonotypes between healthy human individuals. Overall study results and limits: A small donor pool kept down the genetic and exposure-history diversity that was represented.

A remark on this clone: Antigen unknown.

The data were produced by immunoSEQ multiplex PCR, yet TCRdb's version contains in-frame clones alone and is incomplete. The sample shows 550,000 to 600,000 clones, 95% to 98% of them seen only once. The CDR3 consists of 16 residues. Trimming shortened V by 4 bases and J by 2 bases, and 17 bases separated the two germline ends. From germline, CDR1 is MNHEY and CDR2 SMNVEV (reference sequence). CD8 cells classed as naive were CD45RO-negative and positively selected for CCR7, excluding terminally differentiated effector memory CD45RA+ cells. The source is a man younger than 45 in good health. Input material: naive CD8+ T cells sorted from blood. This chain links TRBV27 with TRBJ2-5, with D possibly matching TRBD2 (5 bases). For the CDR3, the DNA is TGTGCCAGCAGTTCCCCCATCAGAGGGATGCAAGAGACCCAGTACTTC. The encoded protein is CASSSPIRGMQETQYF.